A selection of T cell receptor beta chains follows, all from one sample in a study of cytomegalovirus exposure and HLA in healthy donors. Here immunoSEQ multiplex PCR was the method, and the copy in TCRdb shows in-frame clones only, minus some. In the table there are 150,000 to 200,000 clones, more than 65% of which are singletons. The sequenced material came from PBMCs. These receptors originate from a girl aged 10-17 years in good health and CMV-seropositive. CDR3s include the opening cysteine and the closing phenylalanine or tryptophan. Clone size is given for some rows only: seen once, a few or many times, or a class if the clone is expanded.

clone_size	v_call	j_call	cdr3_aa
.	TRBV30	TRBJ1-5	CAWSAKGAGQPQHF
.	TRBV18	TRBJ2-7	CASSPSFGLAGTYEQYF
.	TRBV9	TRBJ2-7	CASSVGWAGDNEQYF
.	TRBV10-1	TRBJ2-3	CASSESTGILGDTQYF
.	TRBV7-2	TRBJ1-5	CASSPTGGEGQPQHF
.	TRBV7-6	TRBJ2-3	CASSFSGQGAKYF
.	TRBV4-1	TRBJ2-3	CASSFGGGPDTQYF
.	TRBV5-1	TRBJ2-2	CASSLAEAGRTGELFF
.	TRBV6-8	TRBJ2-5	CASSYLAGAEETQYF
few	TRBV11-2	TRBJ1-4	CASSLLGGVHEKLFF
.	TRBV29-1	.	CSVGEGEYEQYF
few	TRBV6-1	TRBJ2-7	CASSGTGTTPYEQYF
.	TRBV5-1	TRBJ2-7	CASSYGQEYYEQYF
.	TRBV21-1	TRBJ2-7	CASSIRGRLEEQYF
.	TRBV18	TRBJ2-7	CASSPEVDSPSSYEQYF
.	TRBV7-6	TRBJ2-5	CASSPGQLQETQYF
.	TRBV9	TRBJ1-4	CASGPQFSNEKLFF
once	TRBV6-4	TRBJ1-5	CASFAIHSNQPQHF
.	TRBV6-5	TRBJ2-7	CASRQTDYEQYF
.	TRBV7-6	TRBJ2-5	CASSLSLRGSSGGAKTQYF
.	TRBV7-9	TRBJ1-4	CASSPRVGELFF
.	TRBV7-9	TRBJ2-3	CASSLVGSDTQYF
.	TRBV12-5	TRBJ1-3	CASGLVRPGQGGNTIYF
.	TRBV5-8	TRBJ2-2	CASSPLSAGYTGELFF
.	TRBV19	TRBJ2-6	CGPGSRLRGANVLTF
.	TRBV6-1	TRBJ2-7	CASSDTYEQYF
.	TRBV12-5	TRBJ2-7	CASGLVLDRESVEQYF
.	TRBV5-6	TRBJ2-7	CASSKRDSYEQYF
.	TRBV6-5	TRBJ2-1	CASRRQGSSYNEQFF
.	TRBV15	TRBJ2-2	CATSRTGTGGPGELFF
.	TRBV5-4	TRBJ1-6	CASRSRGGIDSPLHF
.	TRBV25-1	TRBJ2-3	CASSDSLAGDTQYF
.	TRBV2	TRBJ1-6	CASRDPSGASNSPLHF
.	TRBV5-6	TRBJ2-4	CASSFRGGDRDKNIQYF
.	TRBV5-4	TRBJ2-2	CASSLARGGGAPGELFF
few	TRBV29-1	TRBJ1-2	CSVEEQGTGDYGYTF
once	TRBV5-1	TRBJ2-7	CASSLGQYYEQYF
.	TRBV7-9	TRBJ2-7	CASSLAGTGGTYEQYF
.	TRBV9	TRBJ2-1	CASSVGGRPNEQFF
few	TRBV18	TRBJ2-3	CASSPLLSTDTQYF
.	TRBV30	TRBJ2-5	CAWEGGAGTQYF